Listed here are 28 T cell receptor beta chains from one sample, sequenced in a study of T cell repertoires in cytomegalovirus infection. These receptors' antigens are unknown. MiXCR was run by TCRdb on the reads, yielding one entry per CDR3 protein. The data contain roughly 990,000 distinct CDR3 sequences, under 40% of them singletons. The sequenced sample was cultured CD8+ T cells from PBMCs, obtained from culture after CMV antigen stimulation. These receptors were taken from a human donor in good health (CMV status not recorded). Some clones in this sample may be carry-over from other donors' samples.

This clonotype appeared a few times. The J gene is TRBJ2-5, the V gene TRBV2, with 10 bases fitting TRBD2. The germline V gene has CDR1 SNHLY and CDR2 FYNNEI. The CDR3 is 16 amino acids. With 7 bases clipped from V and 5 bases from J, the junction kept 13 bases outside the gene matches. CDR3 DNA: TGTGCCAGCACCCCAGAGGGGCTAGCGGGGGCGGAGACCCAGTACTTC. The encoded protein is CASTPEGLAGAETQYF.

This chain joins TRBV6-5 and TRBJ2-2; the match to TRBD1 covers 10 bases. Germline CDR1 and CDR2: MNHEY and SVGAGI. This CDR3 region has 15 residues. The junction had 4 bases not matched to a gene; V was cut back by 8 bases and J by 1 base. The CDR3 coding sequence is TGTGCCAGCGCGGGACAGGGGTTGAACACCGGGGAGCTGTTTTTT. Protein product: CASAGQGLNTGELFF.

As regards this clonotype: A much larger clone lies a single base off, so this may be a read error. The rearrangement joins TRBV7-4 to TRBJ2-4; unclear D gene. V was clipped by 3 bases and J by 12 bases, with 18 bases between them. Germline lookup yields CDR1 SGHVT and CDR2 SQSDAQ. There are 14 residues in the CDR3. In DNA form, the CDR3 reads TGTGCCAGCAGCTTTCCCGGGTCTAACGAATCTCAGTACTTC. It codes for CASSFPGSNESQYF.

The rearrangement joins TRBV4-1 to TRBJ2-1, with a weak D call TRBD2 (5 bases). Trimming shortened V by 3 bases and J by 14 bases, and 17 bases separated the two germline ends. The CDR3 has 13 residues. From germline, CDR1 is MGHRA and CDR2 YSYEKL. CDR3 sequence reads: CASSQDSDSTEFF. The DNA of the CDR3 is TGCGCCAGCAGCCAGGATAGCGACTCCACGGAGTTCTTC.

The chain links TRBV5-6 to TRBJ2-1, with 12 bases fitting TRBD2. Unmatched junction bases numbered 8, after V lost 0 bases and J lost 10 bases. Germline assignment: CDR1 SGHDT and CDR2 YYEEEE. CDR3 size: 16 residues. The chain's CDR3 is CASSLGPSGGVREQFF. The CDR3 coding sequence is TGTGCCAGCAGCTTGGGGCCTAGCGGGGGGGTCCGGGAGCAGTTCTTC.

A note on this clonotype: A single base separates this from a much larger clone, so it may be a read error. The chain carries TRBV7-6 and TRBJ2-2; the match to TRBD2 covers 14 bases. CDR3 size: 17 residues. The V gene's germline CDR1 is SGHVS and CDR2 FNYEAQ. Written as DNA, the CDR3 is TGTGCCAGCCGACTAGCGGGGGGGCTCTCGAACACCGGGGTGCTGTTTTTT. Translated, it gives CASRLAGGLSNTGVLFF.

This clonotype was counted ten times or more. The chain joins TRBV7-2 to TRBJ1-5; D not resolved. The CDR3 length is 16 residues. Trimming removed 5 bases at V and 1 base at J, with 15 bases between. Germline CDR1 SGHTA, CDR2 FQGNSA. The CDR3 region has the DNA TGTGCCAGCAGCCCTCGGTTGTGGGTGAGCAATCAGCCCCAGCATTTT. Encoded protein: CASSPRLWVSNQPQHF.

This clonotype has only one observation. This rearrangement joins TRBV5-5 to TRBJ2-1; TRBD1 matches at 8 bases. The CDR3 consists of 12 residues. The germline V gene encodes CDR1 SGHKS and CDR2 YYEKEE (reference sequence). The V segment lost 5 bases and the J segment 14 bases; nucleotides outside the gene matches: 9. Here the CDR3 reads CASSYEDREKFF. CDR3 sequence (DNA): TGTGCCAGCAGTTACGAGGACAGGGAGAAGTTCTTC.

The chain employs TRBV6-6 and TRBJ2-1, with D perhaps TRBD2 (5 bases). Germline assignment: CDR1 MNHNY and CDR2 SVGAGI (reference sequence). V was trimmed by 7 bases and J by 7 bases, leaving 11 bases between them. This CDR3 comprises 12 residues. The CDR3 region is CASTSRRNEQFF. CDR3 nucleotide sequence: TGTGCCAGCACCTCCAGGAGGAATGAGCAGTTCTTC.

This clonotype was picked up many times. The gene calls are TRBV6-2 or TRBV6-3 and TRBJ2-7; D is undetermined. The CDR3 covers 12 residues. V was cut by 0 bases and J by 7 bases, with 7 bases left in between. CDR1 is MNHEY and CDR2 is SVGEGT in the germline V gene. The CDR3 DNA follows: TGTGCCAGCAGTTACTCCGCCCGGGAGCAGTACGTC. Its translation is CASSYSAREQYV.

This clonotype was seen only a few times. This chain joins TRBV6-1 and TRBJ2-1, with a possible D match to TRBD2 (5 bases). The CDR3 is made up of 13 amino acids. V gave up 8 bases and J gave up 7 bases, with 15 bases separating them. CDR1 and CDR2 from the germline V gene are MNHNS and SASEGT. DNA for the CDR3: TGTGCCAGCTCCGAGTTGAGAGGGAATGAGCAGTTCTTC. Its translation: CASSELRGNEQFF.

The chain links TRBV27 to TRBJ1-3; 9 bases fit TRBD1. Trimming cost V 4 bases and J 11 bases; bases outside gene matches: 6. Germline assignment: CDR1 MNHEY and CDR2 SMNVEV (reference sequence). The CDR3 spans 13 residues. This chain's CDR3 is CASSSTGGLAIYF. CDR3 sequence (DNA): TGTGCCAGCAGTTCTACAGGGGGCTTGGCCATATATTTT.

This sequence joins TRBV9 and TRBJ2-1; 8 bases map to TRBD1. The CDR3 is 14 amino acids. Trimming took 4 bases from V and 9 from J; bases not matched to a gene: 9. Germline lookup yields CDR1 SGDLS and CDR2 YYNGEE. CDR3 in amino acids: CASSSSGQAGEQFF. In DNA, the CDR3 is TGTGCCAGCAGCTCTTCGGGACAGGCGGGTGAGCAGTTCTTC.

The chain joins TRBV6-2 or TRBV6-3 to TRBJ2-4; the D gene is possibly TRBD1 (5 bases). From germline, CDR1 is MNHEY and CDR2 SVGEGT. Trimming took 6 bases from V and 5 from J, leaving 11 bases between them. The CDR3 is made up of 13 amino acids. DNA for the CDR3: TGTGCCAGCAGCCCAGGGCCCGAAAACATTCAGTACTTC. Its translation is CASSPGPENIQYF.

CDR3 sequence: CASSSGVGEQFF. CDR3 nucleotide sequence: TGTGCCAGCAGTTCGGGGGTTGGTGAGCAGTTCTTC. The chain couples TRBV7-9 to TRBJ2-1, with D perhaps TRBD2 (6 bases). This CDR3 contains 12 residues. The V gene's germline CDR1 is SEHNR and CDR2 FQNEAQ (reference sequence). V lost 6 bases to trimming and J lost 9 bases, with 12 bases between them.

The J gene is TRBJ2-2, the V gene TRBV20-1, with 7 nucleotides matching TRBD2. Germline values: CDR1 DFQATT, CDR2 SNEGSKA (reference sequence). CDR3 length: 18 residues. V shed 1 base and J 3 bases; nucleotides not matched to a gene: 14. The CDR3 DNA reads TGCAGTGCTAGAGCGATCGCCCCCGGGGGGTTGGACACCGGGGAGCTGTTTTTT. It encodes CSARAIAPGGLDTGELFF.

This clonotype was counted a few times. V and J are TRBV10-3 and TRBJ2-5; the D gene is possibly TRBD1 (5 bases). V was cut by 10 bases and J by 7 bases, with 16 bases left in between. The CDR3 is 12 residues long. The V gene's germline CDR1 is ENHRY and CDR2 SYGVKD. DNA of the CDR3: TGTGCCACAACGGACACCTTAGGGACCCAGTACTTC. Protein product: CATTDTLGTQYF.

As concerns this clonotype: The junction differs from germline at one of its ends, possibly a read error. The chain uses TRBV4-1 and TRBJ2-1; 9 bases are a match to TRBD1. CDR3 size: 14 residues. The germline gives CDR1 MGHRA, CDR2 YSYEKL. This chain's CDR3 is CASSQATGGAEQFF. DNA for the CDR3: TGTGCCAGCAGCCAAGCTACAGGGGGCGCTGAGCAGTTCTTC.

As concerns this clonotype: A junction end diverges from the germline sequence, so it may reflect a read error. The V call is TRBV4-1, the J call TRBJ1-6; 7 positions agree with TRBD1. This CDR3 region has 13 residues. The germline gives CDR1 MGHRA, CDR2 YSYEKL. CDR3 sequence reads: CASSQPGGFLISF. CDR3 DNA sequence: TGCGCCAGCAGCCAGCCAGGGGGTTTTTTGATTTCTTTT.

The V gene is TRBV12-3 or TRBV12-4, the J gene TRBJ1-6, with D possibly matching TRBD1 (6 bases). Deletions cut 6 bases from V and 7 bases from J, with 10 bases between. The CDR3 runs 13 residues. The CDR3 bases are TGTGCCAGCAGCCCAGGACAGAATTCACCCCTCCACTTT. It translates to CASSPGQNSPLHF.

This clonotype appeared a few times. This sequence joins TRBV7-2 and TRBJ2-1; 9 bases fit TRBD1. Germline trimming cut 5 bases from V and 2 bases from J; bases unmatched to any gene: 13. From germline, CDR1 is SGHTA and CDR2 FQGNSA. The CDR3 extends over 18 amino acids. Here the CDR3 reads CASSQTSTGTGPYNEQFF. The CDR3, as DNA: TGTGCCAGCAGCCAAACTTCTACCGGGACAGGGCCCTACAATGAGCAGTTCTTC.

The sample holds a few counts of this clonotype. This sequence joins TRBV6-1 and TRBJ2-7; maybe TRBD2 (5 bases). This CDR3 is 15 amino acids long. Deletions cut 5 bases from V and 7 bases from J, with 21 bases between. The germline gives CDR1 MNHNS, CDR2 SASEGT. The CDR3 coding sequence is TGTGCCAGCAGTAGAGGCGACGGGGAACTCGGGGAGCAGTACGTC. This gives the protein CASSRGDGELGEQYV.

This sequence joins TRBV5-3 and TRBJ1-1; D may be TRBD1 (6 bases). TRBV5-3 counts as an open reading frame of uncertain function. V shed 8 bases and J shed 4 bases, with 21 bases lying between them. The CDR3 spans 15 residues. The CDR3 here is CASSVGDRSTTEAFF. DNA of the CDR3: TGTGCCAGCAGCGTCGGCGACAGGTCAACCACTGAAGCTTTCTTT.

This clonotype was detected a few times. The chain couples TRBV4-1 to TRBJ2-7; D possibly corresponds to TRBD1 (6 bases). The CDR3 spans 14 residues. Germline V gives CDR1 MGHRA, CDR2 YSYEKL. V was clipped by 5 bases and J by 0 bases, with 11 bases between them. As DNA, the CDR3 is TGCGCCAGCAGCGCCGGGACATTCTCCTACGAGCAGTACTTC. Its protein product is CASSAGTFSYEQYF.

In this sample, this clonotype turned up a few times. The rearrangement uses TRBV2 and TRBJ2-1, with no clear D. Germline V lookup: CDR1 SNHLY, CDR2 FYNNEI. V lost 3 bases and J lost 3, with 6 bases in between. This CDR3 has 13 amino acids. The CDR3 bases are TGTGCCAGCAGTGATCCAGTCTACAATGAGCAGTTCTTC. Translating gives CASSDPVYNEQFF.

This clonotype was detected a few times. The chain combines TRBV28 with TRBJ2-3; D is perhaps TRBD1 (5 bases). Looked up from germline, CDR1 is MDHEN and CDR2 is SYDVKM. This CDR3 spans 14 amino acids. V lost 10 bases to trimming and J lost 0 bases, with 14 bases between them. This CDR3 is CATLFDRSTDTQYF. CDR3 in DNA: TGTGCCACCCTTTTCGACAGAAGCACAGATACGCAGTATTTT.

This clonotype was counted only a few times. The chain has TRBV25-1 and TRBJ2-5; 8 bases align to TRBD1. The ends lost 5 bases at V and 3 bases at J; junction bases unmatched: 8. The CDR3 has 15 residues. Germline V gene sequence: CDR1 MGHDK, CDR2 SYGVNS. CDR3 region: CASSRLGQEKETQYF. CDR3 DNA: TGTGCCAGCAGTCGCCTGGGACAGGAAAAAGAGACCCAGTACTTC.

This CDR3 reads CASLQGRRANVLTF. The CDR3 DNA reads as TGTGCCAGCCTTCAGGGACGGCGGGCCAACGTCCTGACTTTC. The chain links TRBV6-2 or TRBV6-3 to TRBJ2-6, with D perhaps being TRBD1 or TRBD2 (5 bases each). The CDR3 consists of 14 residues. CDR1 is MNHEY, CDR2 SVGEGT, per germline. Trimming removed 8 bases from V and 5 bases from J, with 13 bases in between.